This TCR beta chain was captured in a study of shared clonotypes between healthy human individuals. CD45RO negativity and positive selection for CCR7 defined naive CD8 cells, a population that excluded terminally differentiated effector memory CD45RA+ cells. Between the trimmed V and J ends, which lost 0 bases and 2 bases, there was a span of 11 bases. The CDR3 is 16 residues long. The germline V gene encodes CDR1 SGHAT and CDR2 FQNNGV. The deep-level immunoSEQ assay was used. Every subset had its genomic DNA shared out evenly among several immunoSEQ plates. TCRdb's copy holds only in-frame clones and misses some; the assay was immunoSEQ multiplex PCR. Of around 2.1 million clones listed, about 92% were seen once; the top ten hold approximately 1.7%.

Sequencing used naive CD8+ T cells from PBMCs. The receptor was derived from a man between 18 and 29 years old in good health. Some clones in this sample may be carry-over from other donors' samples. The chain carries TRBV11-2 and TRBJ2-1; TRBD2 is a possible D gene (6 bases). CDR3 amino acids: CASSLDPGLAYNEQFF. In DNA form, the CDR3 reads TGTGCCAGCAGCTTAGATCCGGGACTCGCCTACAATGAGCAGTTCTTC.